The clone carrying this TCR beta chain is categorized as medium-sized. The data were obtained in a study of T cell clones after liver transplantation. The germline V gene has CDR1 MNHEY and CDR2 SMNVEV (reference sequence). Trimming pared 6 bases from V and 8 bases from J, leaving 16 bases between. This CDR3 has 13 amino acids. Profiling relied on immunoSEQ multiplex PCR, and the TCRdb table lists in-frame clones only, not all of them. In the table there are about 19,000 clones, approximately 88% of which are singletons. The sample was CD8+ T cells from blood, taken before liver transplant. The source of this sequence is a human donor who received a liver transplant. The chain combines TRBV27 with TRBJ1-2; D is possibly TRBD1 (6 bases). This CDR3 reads CASRDPTGFGYTF. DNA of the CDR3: TGTGCCAGCAGAGATCCAACAGGGTTCGGCTACACCTTC.